Below, 7 T cell receptor beta chains from the same sample are listed, as sequenced in a study of T cells after yellow fever vaccination. Using its own MiXCR run on the 5' RACE reads, TCRdb lists one record per CDR3 protein. The sample yields 450,000 to 600,000 distinct CDR3 sequences, about 15% seen once. The source was PBMCs, collected 5 days after the first yellow fever vaccination. The source of these receptors is a man younger than 35 who received the YFV17D yellow fever vaccine.

This clonotype appeared a few times. The chain has TRBV20-1 and TRBJ2-7; D not certain. V lost 0 bases to trimming and J lost 9 bases, with 9 bases between them. Looked up from germline, CDR1 is DFQATT and CDR2 is SNEGSKA (reference sequence). This CDR3 comprises 11 residues. CDR3 protein: CSARDQPWQYF. CDR3 DNA: TGCAGTGCTAGAGATCAGCCCTGGCAGTACTTC.

The rearrangement links TRBV11-2 to TRBJ2-7; D unresolved. The germline V gene has CDR1 SGHAT and CDR2 FQNNGV. The germline V and J ends were trimmed by 5 bases and 6 bases, with 11 bases remaining between them. The CDR3 contains 12 residues. CDR3 coding DNA: TGTGCCAGCAGCATTAGCCCTAGCGAGCAGTACTTC. It codes for CASSISPSEQYF. The full variable domain, completed using reference TRBV11-2 and TRBJ2-7, is EAGVAQSPRYKIIEKRQSVAFWCNPISGHATLYWYQQILGQGPKLLIQFQNNGVVDDSQLPKDRFSAERLKGVDSTLKIQPAKLEDSAVYLCASSISPSEQYFGPGTRLTVT.

In the case of this clonotype: At one boundary the junction diverges from the germline segment, which might be a read error. V is TRBV4-1 and J is TRBJ2-1, with 7 bases lining up with TRBD1. This CDR3 contains 15 residues. In germline, CDR1 is MGHRA, CDR2 YSYEKL. CDR3 bases: TGCGCCAGCACCCAAGGCGCAGGGGGCTACAATGAGCAGTTCTTC. Translation: CASTQGAGGYNEQFF.

The chain recombines TRBV7-9 with TRBJ2-7; TRBD2 matches at 7 bases. CDR3 length: 14 residues. The germline V gene encodes CDR1 SEHNR and CDR2 FQNEAQ (reference sequence). The junction had 7 bases not matched to a gene; V was cut back by 2 bases and J by 6 bases. CDR3 in DNA: TGTGCCAGCAGCTTACTGGCTAGCGGCGGCGAGCAGTACTTC. This encodes CASSLLASGGEQYF.

CDR3 DNA sequence: TGCGCCAGCAGCGTGTGGTCAGGGGCCAGCACTGAAGCTTTCTTT. This sequence encodes CASSVWSGASTEAFF. The chain uses TRBV5-1 and TRBJ1-1; the D gene is possibly TRBD1 (6 bases). Between the trimmed V and J ends, which lost 4 bases and 4 bases, there was a span of 17 bases. Germline-derived CDR1 and CDR2 are SGHRS and YFSETQ. The CDR3 is made up of 15 amino acids.

This clonotype was counted at least ten times. The chain links TRBV7-2 to TRBJ1-2; TRBD1 matches at 8 bases. Germline CDR1 and CDR2: SGHTA and FQGNSA. Unmatched junction bases numbered 6, after V lost 4 bases and J lost 2 bases. The CDR3 length is 15 residues. CDR3 nucleotides: TGTGCCAGCAGCTACTCGACAGGGGAGAACTATGGCTACACCTTC. This translates into CASSYSTGENYGYTF.

This clonotype was detected a few times. J is TRBJ2-1 and V is TRBV5-1; D unclear. Per germline, CDR1 SGHRS and CDR2 YFSETQ. The CDR3 length is 13 residues. Trimming removed 4 bases from V and 8 bases from J, with 13 bases in between. CDR3 loop: CASSTLATDEQFF. CDR3 nucleotides: TGCGCCAGCAGCACCCTGGCCACCGATGAGCAGTTCTTC.